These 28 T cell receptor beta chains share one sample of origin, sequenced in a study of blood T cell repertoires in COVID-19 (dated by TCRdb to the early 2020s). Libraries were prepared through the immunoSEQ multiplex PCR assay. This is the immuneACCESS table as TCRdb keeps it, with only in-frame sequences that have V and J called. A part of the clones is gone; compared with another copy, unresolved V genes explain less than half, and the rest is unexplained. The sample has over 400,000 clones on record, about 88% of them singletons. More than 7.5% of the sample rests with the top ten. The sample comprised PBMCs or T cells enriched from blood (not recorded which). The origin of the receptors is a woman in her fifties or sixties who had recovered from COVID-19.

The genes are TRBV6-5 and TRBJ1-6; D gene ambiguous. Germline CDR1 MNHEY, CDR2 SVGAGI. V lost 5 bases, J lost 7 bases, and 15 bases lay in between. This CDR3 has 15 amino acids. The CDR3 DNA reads TGTGCCAGCAGTACTGTGGCAGTCGGGAATTCACCCCTCCACTTT. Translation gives CASSTVAVGNSPLHF.

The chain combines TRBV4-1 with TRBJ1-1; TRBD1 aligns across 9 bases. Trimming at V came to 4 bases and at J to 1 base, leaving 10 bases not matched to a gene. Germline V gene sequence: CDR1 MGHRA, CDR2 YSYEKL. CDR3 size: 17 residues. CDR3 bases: TGCGCCAGCAGCCTTTATACAGGGGGCTATTCGAACACTGAAGCTTTCTTT. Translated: CASSLYTGGYSNTEAFF.

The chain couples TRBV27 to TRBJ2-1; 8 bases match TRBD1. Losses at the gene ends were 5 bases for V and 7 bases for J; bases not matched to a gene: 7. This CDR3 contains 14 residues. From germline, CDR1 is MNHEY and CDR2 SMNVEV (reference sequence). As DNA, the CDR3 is TGTGCCAGCAGTCCGCGGACAGGGACGAATGAGCAGTTCTTC. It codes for CASSPRTGTNEQFF.

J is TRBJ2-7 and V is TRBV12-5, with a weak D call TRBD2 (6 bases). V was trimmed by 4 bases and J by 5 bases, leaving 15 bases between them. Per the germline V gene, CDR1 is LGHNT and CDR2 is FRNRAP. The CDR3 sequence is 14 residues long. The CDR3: CASGWGDETHEQYF. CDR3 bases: TGTGCTAGTGGTTGGGGGGATGAGACCCACGAGCAGTACTTC.

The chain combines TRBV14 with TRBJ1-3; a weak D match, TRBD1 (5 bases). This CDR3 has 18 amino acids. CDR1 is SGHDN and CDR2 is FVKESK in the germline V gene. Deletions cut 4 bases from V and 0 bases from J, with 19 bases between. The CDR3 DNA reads TGTGCCAGCAGCCTCAGAAGGGGTTACGAAGGCTCTGGAAACACCATATATTTT. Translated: CASSLRRGYEGSGNTIYF.

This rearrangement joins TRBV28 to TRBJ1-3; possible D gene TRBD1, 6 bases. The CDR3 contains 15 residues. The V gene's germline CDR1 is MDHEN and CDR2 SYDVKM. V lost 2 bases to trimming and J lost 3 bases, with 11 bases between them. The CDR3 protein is CASSLPPTGGNTIYF. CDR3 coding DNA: TGTGCCAGCAGTTTACCCCCGACAGGTGGAAACACCATATATTTT.

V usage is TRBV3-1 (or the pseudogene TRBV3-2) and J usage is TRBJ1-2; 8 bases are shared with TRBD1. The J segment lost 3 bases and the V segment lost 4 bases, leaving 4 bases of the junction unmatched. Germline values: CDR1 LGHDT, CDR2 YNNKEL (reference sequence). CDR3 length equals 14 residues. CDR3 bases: TGTGCCAGCAGCCTTCCGGGACAGGACTATGGCTACACCTTC. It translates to CASSLPGQDYGYTF.

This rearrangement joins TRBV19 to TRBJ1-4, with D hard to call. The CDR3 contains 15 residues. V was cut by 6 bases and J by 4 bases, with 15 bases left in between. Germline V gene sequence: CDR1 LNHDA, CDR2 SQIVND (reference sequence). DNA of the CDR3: TGTGCCAGTAGGCTAGAGGGCGCCGGTAATGAAAAACTGTTTTTT. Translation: CASRLEGAGNEKLFF.

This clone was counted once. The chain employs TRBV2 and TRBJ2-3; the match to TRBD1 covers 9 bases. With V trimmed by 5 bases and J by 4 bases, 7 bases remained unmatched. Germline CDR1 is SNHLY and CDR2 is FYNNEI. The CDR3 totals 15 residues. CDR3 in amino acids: CASSFDRGWADTQYF. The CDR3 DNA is TGTGCCAGCAGTTTCGACAGGGGGTGGGCAGATACGCAGTATTTT. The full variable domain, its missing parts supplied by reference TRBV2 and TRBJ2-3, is EPEVTQTPSHQVTQMGQEVILRCVPISNHLYFYWYRQILGQKVEFLVSFYNNEISEKSEIFDDQFSVERPDGSNFTLKIRSTKLEDSAMYFCASSFDRGWADTQYFGPGTRLTVL.

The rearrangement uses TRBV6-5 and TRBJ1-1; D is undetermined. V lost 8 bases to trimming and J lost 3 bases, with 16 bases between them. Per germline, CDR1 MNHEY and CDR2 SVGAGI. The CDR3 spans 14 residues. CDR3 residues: CASSREFGDTEAFF. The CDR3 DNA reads TGTGCCAGCTCTCGGGAGTTTGGCGACACTGAAGCTTTCTTT.

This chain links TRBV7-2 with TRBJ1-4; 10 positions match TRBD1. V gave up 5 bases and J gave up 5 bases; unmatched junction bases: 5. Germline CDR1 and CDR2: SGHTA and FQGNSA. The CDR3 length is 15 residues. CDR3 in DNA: TGTGCCAGCAGCAGAGACAGGGGGCCGAATGAAAAACTGTTTTTT. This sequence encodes CASSRDRGPNEKLFF.

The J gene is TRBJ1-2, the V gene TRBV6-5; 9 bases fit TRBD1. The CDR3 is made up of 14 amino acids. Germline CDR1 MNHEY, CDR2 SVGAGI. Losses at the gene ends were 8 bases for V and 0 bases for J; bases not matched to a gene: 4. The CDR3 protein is CASRQGGTNYGYTF. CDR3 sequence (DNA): TGTGCCAGCCGACAGGGGGGAACTAACTATGGCTACACCTTC.

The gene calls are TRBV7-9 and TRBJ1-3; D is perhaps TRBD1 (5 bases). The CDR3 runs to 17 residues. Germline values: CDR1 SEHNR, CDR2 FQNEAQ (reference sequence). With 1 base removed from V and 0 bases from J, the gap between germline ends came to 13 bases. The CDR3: CASSLVAGQNSGNTIYF. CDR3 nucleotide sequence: TGTGCCAGCAGCTTAGTTGCAGGGCAAAACTCTGGAAACACCATATATTTT.

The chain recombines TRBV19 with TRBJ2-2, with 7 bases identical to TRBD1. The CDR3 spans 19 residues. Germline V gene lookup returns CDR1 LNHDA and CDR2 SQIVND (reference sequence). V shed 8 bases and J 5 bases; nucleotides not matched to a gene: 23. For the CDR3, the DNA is TGTGCCAGTCGAACCGAGACACAAAAAGACAGGGTATTTACCGGGGAGCTGTTTTTT. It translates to CASRTETQKDRVFTGELFF. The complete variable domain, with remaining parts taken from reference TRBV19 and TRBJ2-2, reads DGGITQSPKYLFRKEGQNVTLSCEQNLNHDAMYWYRQDPGQGLRLIYYSQIVNDFQKGDIAEGYSVSREKKESFPLTVTSAQKNPTAFYLCASRTETQKDRVFTGELFFGEGSRLTVL.

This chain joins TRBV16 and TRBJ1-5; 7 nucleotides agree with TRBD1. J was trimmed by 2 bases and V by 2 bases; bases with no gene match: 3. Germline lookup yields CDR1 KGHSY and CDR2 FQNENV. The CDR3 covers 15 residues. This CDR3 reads CASSQRTGGNQPQHF. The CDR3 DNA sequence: TGTGCCAGCAGCCAACGTACAGGGGGCAATCAGCCCCAGCATTTT.

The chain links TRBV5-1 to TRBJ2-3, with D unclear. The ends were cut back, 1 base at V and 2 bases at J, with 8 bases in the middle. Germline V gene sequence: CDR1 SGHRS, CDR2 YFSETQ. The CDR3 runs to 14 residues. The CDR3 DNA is TGCGCCAGCAGCTTGCGCCAAGCCACAGATACGCAGTATTTT. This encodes CASSLRQATDTQYF.

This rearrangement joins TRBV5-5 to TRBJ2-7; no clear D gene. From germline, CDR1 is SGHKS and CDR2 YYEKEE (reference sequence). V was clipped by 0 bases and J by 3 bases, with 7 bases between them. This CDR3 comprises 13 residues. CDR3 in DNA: TGTGCCAGCAGCTTGGGACAACTCTACGAGCAGTACTTC. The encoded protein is CASSLGQLYEQYF.

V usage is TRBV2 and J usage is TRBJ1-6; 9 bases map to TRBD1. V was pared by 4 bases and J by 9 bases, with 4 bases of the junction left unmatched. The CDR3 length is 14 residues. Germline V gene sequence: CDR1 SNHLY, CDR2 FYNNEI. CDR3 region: CASSVGTGSSPLHF. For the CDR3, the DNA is TGTGCCAGCAGTGTAGGGACAGGGAGTTCACCCCTCCACTTT. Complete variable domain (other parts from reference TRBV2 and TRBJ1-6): EPEVTQTPSHQVTQMGQEVILRCVPISNHLYFYWYRQILGQKVEFLVSFYNNEISEKSEIFDDQFSVERPDGSNFTLKIRSTKLEDSAMYFCASSVGTGSSPLHFGNGTRLTVT.

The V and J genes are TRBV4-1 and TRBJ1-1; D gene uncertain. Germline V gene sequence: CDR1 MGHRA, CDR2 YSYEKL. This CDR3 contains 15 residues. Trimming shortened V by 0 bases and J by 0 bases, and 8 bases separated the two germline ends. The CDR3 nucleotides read TGCGCCAGCAGCCAAGAATCGGTATTGAACACTGAAGCTTTCTTT. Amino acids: CASSQESVLNTEAFF.

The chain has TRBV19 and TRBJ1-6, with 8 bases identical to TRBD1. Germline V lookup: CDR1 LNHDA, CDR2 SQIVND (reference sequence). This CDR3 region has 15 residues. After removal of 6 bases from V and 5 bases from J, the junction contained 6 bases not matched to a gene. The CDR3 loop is CASSYSGGDNSPLHF. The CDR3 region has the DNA TGTGCCAGTAGCTATTCAGGGGGCGATAATTCACCCCTCCACTTT.

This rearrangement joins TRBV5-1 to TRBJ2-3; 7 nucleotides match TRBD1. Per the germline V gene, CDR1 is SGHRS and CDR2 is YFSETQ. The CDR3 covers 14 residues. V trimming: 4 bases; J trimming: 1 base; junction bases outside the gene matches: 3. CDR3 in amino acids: CASSRGTGTDTQYF. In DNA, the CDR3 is TGCGCCAGCAGCAGAGGGACAGGCACAGATACGCAGTATTTT.

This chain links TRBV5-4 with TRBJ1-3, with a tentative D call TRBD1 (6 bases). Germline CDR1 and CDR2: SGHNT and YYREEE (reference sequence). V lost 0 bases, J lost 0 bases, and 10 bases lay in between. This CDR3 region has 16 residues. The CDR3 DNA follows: TGTGCCAGCAGCTTGGACAGGGCAAGCTCTGGAAACACCATATATTTT. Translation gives CASSLDRASSGNTIYF.

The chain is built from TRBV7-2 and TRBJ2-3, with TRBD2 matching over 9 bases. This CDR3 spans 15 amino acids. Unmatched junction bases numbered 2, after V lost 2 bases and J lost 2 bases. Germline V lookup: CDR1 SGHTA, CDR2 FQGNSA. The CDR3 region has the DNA TGTGCCAGCAGCTTAACTAGCGGGCCCACAGATACGCAGTATTTT. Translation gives CASSLTSGPTDTQYF.

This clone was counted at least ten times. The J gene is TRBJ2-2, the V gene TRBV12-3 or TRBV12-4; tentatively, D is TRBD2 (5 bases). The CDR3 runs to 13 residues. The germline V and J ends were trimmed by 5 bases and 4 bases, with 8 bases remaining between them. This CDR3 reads CASSRTGTGELFF. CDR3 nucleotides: TGTGCCAGCAGTCGGACTGGCACCGGGGAGCTGTTTTTT.

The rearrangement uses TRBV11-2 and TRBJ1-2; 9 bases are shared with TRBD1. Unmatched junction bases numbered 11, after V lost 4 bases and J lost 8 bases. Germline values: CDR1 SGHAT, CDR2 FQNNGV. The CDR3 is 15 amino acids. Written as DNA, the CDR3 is TGTGCCAGCAGCTCGACCCAAGGGACAGGGAAAGGCTACACCTTC. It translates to CASSSTQGTGKGYTF.

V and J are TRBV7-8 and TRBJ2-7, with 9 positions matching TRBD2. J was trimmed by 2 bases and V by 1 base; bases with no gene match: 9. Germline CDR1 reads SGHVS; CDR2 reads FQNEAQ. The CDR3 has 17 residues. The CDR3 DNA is TGTGCCAGCAGCTTAGGCGGTAGCGGGGGCCTCACCTACGAGCAGTACTTC. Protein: CASSLGGSGGLTYEQYF.

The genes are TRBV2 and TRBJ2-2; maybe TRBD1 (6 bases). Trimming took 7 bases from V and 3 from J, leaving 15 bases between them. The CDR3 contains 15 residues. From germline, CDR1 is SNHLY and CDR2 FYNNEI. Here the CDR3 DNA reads TGTGCCAGCAATTCACAGGGCCTGGACACCGGGGAGCTGTTTTTT. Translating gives CASNSQGLDTGELFF. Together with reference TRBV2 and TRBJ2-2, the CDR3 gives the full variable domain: EPEVTQTPSHQVTQMGQEVILRCVPISNHLYFYWYRQILGQKVEFLVSFYNNEISEKSEIFDDQFSVERPDGSNFTLKIRSTKLEDSAMYFCASNSQGLDTGELFFGEGSRLTVL.

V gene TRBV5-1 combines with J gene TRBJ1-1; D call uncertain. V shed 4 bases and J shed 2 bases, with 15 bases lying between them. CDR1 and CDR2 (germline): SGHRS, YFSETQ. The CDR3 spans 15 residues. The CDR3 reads CASSPTLGHNTEAFF. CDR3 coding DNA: TGCGCCAGCAGCCCTACCCTCGGTCATAACACTGAAGCTTTCTTT.